These 22 T cell receptor beta chains originate from one sample sequenced in a study of T cell repertoires in cytomegalovirus infection. Each CDR3 protein is one row after TCRdb ran MiXCR on the reads. The repertoire consists of approximately 500,000 distinct CDR3 sequences, with approximately 15% occurring once and the leading ten covering more than 20%. Sequencing was done on a sample of CD8+ T cells from PBMCs. These receptors came from a human donor in good health (CMV status not recorded). Some clones in this sample may be carry-over from other donors' samples.

This clonotype occurred a few times. V is TRBV30 and J is TRBJ1-6, with D unclear. From germline, CDR1 is GTSNPN and CDR2 SVGIG (reference sequence). V lost 3 bases and J lost 5, with 26 bases in between. This CDR3 is 19 amino acids long. CDR3 residues: CAWSDEEFRLATDNSPLHF. CDR3 sequence (DNA): TGTGCCTGGAGCGATGAAGAATTCCGGCTCGCGACGGATAATTCACCCCTCCACTTT.

The V and J genes are TRBV15 and TRBJ1-6; the D gene is possibly TRBD1 (6 bases). Per the germline V gene, CDR1 is LNHNV and CDR2 is YYDKDF (reference sequence). This CDR3 comprises 15 residues. The V end was cut by 8 bases, the J end by 6 bases, with 17 bases between. The CDR3, as DNA: TGTGCCACCGGACAAAAGACAGGTCTTAATTCACCCCTCCACTTT. It codes for CATGQKTGLNSPLHF.

This clonotype has ten or more counts. The J gene is TRBJ2-5, the V gene TRBV5-6, with D perhaps given as TRBD1 or TRBD2 (5 bases each). V lost 0 bases, J lost 1 base, and 7 bases lay in between. Looked up from germline, CDR1 is SGHDT and CDR2 is YYEEEE. The CDR3 is made up of 14 amino acids. The CDR3 loop reads CASSLAGTQETQYF. CDR3 in DNA: TGTGCCAGCAGCTTGGCAGGGACCCAAGAGACCCAGTACTTC.

The V gene is TRBV15, the J gene TRBJ1-1; 7 bases are a match to TRBD1. This CDR3 has 14 amino acids. Germline lookup yields CDR1 LNHNV and CDR2 YYDKDF (reference sequence). V trimming: 9 bases; J trimming: 1 base; junction bases outside the gene matches: 8. DNA of the CDR3: TGTGCCACGGGGGAGGGGGCCTGGAACACTGAAGCTTTCTTT. It is translated as CATGEGAWNTEAFF.

Regarding this clonotype: A much larger clone lies a single base off, so this may be a read error. The J gene is TRBJ2-3, the V gene TRBV7-4; D possibly matches TRBD1 or TRBD2 (8 bases each). The CDR3 runs to 14 residues. The germline V gene has CDR1 SGHVT and CDR2 SQSDAQ. The CDR3 loop is CASRFGQGLDSQYF. As DNA, the CDR3 is TGTGCCAGCAGATTTGGACAGGGACTAGATTCGCAGTATTTT.

In its sample, this clonotype was seen many times. The chain carries TRBV11-2 and TRBJ1-3; no reliable D call. V was trimmed by 1 base and J by 0 bases, leaving 7 bases between them. The CDR3 is 15 residues long. Looked up from germline, CDR1 is SGHAT and CDR2 is FQNNGV. The CDR3 sequence is CASSLVGYSGNTIYF. CDR3 bases: TGTGCCAGCAGCTTAGTCGGATACTCTGGAAACACCATATATTTT.

This clonotype appeared many times. This chain's CDR3 is CASTQGSGGSSTGELFF. The CDR3 DNA follows: TGTGCCAGCACCCAGGGGAGCGGGGGGTCCTCCACCGGGGAGCTGTTTTTT. This sequence joins TRBV7-8 and TRBJ2-2; 9 positions match TRBD2. The germline V gene has CDR1 SGHVS and CDR2 FQNEAQ. Losses at the gene ends were 7 bases for V and 4 bases for J; bases not matched to a gene: 13. CDR3 length: 17 residues.

The rearrangement uses TRBV7-4 and TRBJ2-7; 9 positions match TRBD2. The V gene's germline CDR1 is SGHVT and CDR2 SQSDAQ. V shed 5 bases, J shed 0 bases, and the junction held 5 bases outside the gene matches. The CDR3 is made up of 15 amino acids. CDR3 amino acids: CASSTTSGISYEQYF. DNA of the CDR3: TGTGCCAGCAGCACGACTAGCGGCATCTCCTACGAGCAGTACTTC.

The chain combines TRBV27 with TRBJ2-3; 8 nucleotides line up with TRBD2. The CDR3 sequence is 17 residues long. Germline lookup yields CDR1 MNHEY and CDR2 SMNVEV (reference sequence). V lost 3 bases to trimming and J lost 0 bases; unmatched junction nucleotides: 8. CDR3 amino acids: CASSFVAGGSSTDTQYF. The CDR3 coding sequence is TGTGCCAGCAGTTTCGTCGCGGGAGGTTCCAGCACAGATACGCAGTATTTT.

This clonotype was seen ten or more times. This sequence joins TRBV23-1 and TRBJ2-7, with 10 bases matching TRBD2. TRBV23-1 is classed as an ORF, of uncertain function. The V gene end was trimmed by 4 bases and the J gene end by 0 bases; junction bases not matched to a gene: 3. This CDR3 contains 15 residues. This CDR3 is CASSPGLAVSYEQYF. The CDR3 bases are TGCGCCAGCAGTCCAGGACTAGCGGTCTCCTACGAGCAGTACTTC.

This clonotype was counted many times. The chain uses TRBV7-3 and TRBJ2-3; weak D call: TRBD1 (6 bases). V shed 5 bases and J shed 3 bases, with 12 bases lying between them. The CDR3 spans 14 residues. Germline V gives CDR1 SGHTA, CDR2 FQGTGA. CDR3 DNA sequence: TGTGCCAGCAGCCAAGGACAGTATACAGATACGCAGTATTTT. Translating it yields CASSQGQYTDTQYF. Based on the CDR3 plus reference TRBV7-3 and TRBJ2-3, the full variable domain is GAGVSQTPSNKVTEKGKYVELRCDPISGHTALYWYRQSLGQGPEFLIYFQGTGAADDSGLPNDRFFAVRPEGSVSTLKIQRTERGDSAVYLCASSQGQYTDTQYFGPGTRLTVL.

This clonotype was recorded a few times. The chain combines TRBV20-1 with TRBJ2-7; 11 bases are a match to TRBD2. This CDR3 is 17 amino acids long. V lost 2 bases to trimming and J lost 5 bases; unmatched junction nucleotides: 14. Germline V gene lookup returns CDR1 DFQATT and CDR2 SNEGSKA (reference sequence). The DNA for the CDR3 is TGCAGTGCTAGAATAAGGGCCCCCACTAGCGGGAGACACGAGCAGTACTTC. Protein product: CSARIRAPTSGRHEQYF.

The sample holds many counts of this clonotype. The chain carries TRBV7-6 and TRBJ2-3; possible D gene TRBD1, 5 bases. The length of the CDR3 is 14 residues. The V gene's germline CDR1 is SGHVS and CDR2 FNYEAQ. V was clipped by 4 bases and J by 4 bases, with 12 bases between them. The CDR3 DNA is TGTGCCAGCAGCTCATCTGACAGAGCAGATACGCAGTATTTT. Its protein product is CASSSSDRADTQYF.

This clonotype was observed a few times. The rearrangement uses TRBV7-9 and TRBJ1-1; possibly TRBD1 for D (5 bases). The V end lost 7 bases, the J end lost 4 bases, and 13 bases lay between the germline ends. Germline CDR1 SEHNR, CDR2 FQNEAQ (reference sequence). The CDR3 length is 13 residues. The CDR3: CASTPTELTEAFF. The CDR3 DNA sequence: TGTGCCAGCACCCCGACAGAACTCACTGAAGCTTTCTTT.

This clonotype was counted a few times. The chain is built from TRBV11-2 and TRBJ1-1, with TRBD1 matching over 9 bases. Germline CDR1 is SGHAT and CDR2 is FQNNGV. Germline trimming cut 2 bases from V and 3 bases from J; bases unmatched to any gene: 7. The CDR3 has 16 amino acids. CDR3 nucleotides: TGTGCCAGCAGCTTATGGGACAGGGAGGGGGACACTGAAGCTTTCTTT. Encoded protein: CASSLWDREGDTEAFF. Complete variable domain (other parts from reference TRBV11-2 and TRBJ1-1): EAGVAQSPRYKIIEKRQSVAFWCNPISGHATLYWYQQILGQGPKLLIQFQNNGVVDDSQLPKDRFSAERLKGVDSTLKIQPAKLEDSAVYLCASSLWDREGDTEAFFGQGTRLTVV.

This clonotype showed up just a few times. V and J are TRBV27 and TRBJ2-7; D is unresolved. CDR1 is MNHEY and CDR2 is SMNVEV in the germline V gene (reference sequence). The CDR3 is 14 amino acids. Trimming cost V 2 bases and J 2 bases, with 10 bases left between them. CDR3 DNA sequence: TGTGCCAGCAGTTTAAGTCTAAAACCCTACGAGCAGTACTTC. Protein sequence: CASSLSLKPYEQYF.

The sample holds many counts of this clonotype. The gene calls are TRBV19 and TRBJ1-1, with D possibly being TRBD1 (6 bases). The V gene's germline CDR1 is LNHDA and CDR2 SQIVND (reference sequence). The ends were cut back, 6 bases at V and 0 bases at J, with 14 bases in the middle. The CDR3 extends over 15 amino acids. The CDR3 spells CASSHWGQMNTEAFF. The CDR3 region has the DNA TGTGCCAGTAGCCACTGGGGGCAGATGAACACTGAAGCTTTCTTT.

In this sample, this clonotype turned up many times. The CDR3 loop reads CASSSTQGRDQPQHF. Here the CDR3 DNA reads TGTGCCAGCAGTTCCACGCAGGGCAGGGATCAGCCCCAGCATTTT. The chain employs TRBV28 and TRBJ1-5; tentatively, D is TRBD1 (5 bases). The CDR3 totals 15 residues. The germline V gene has CDR1 MDHEN and CDR2 SYDVKM. Trimming pared 4 bases from V and 5 bases from J, leaving 15 bases between.

This clonotype was seen a few times. The genes are TRBV27 and TRBJ2-7; the D gene could be TRBD1 or TRBD2 (5 bases each). Germline loops: CDR1 MNHEY, CDR2 SMNVEV (reference sequence). V dropped 10 bases and J dropped 6 bases, with 13 bases sitting between them. The CDR3 totals 11 residues. DNA for the CDR3: TGTGCCACCTTAAGAGGGACCGAGCAGTACTTC. Translating it yields CATLRGTEQYF.

This clonotype was detected a few times. V gene TRBV12-3 or TRBV12-4 combines with J gene TRBJ1-3; D gene unclear. The length of the CDR3 is 16 residues. The germline V and J ends were trimmed by 5 bases and 0 bases, with 14 bases remaining between them. CDR3 in amino acids: CASSTTGPNSGNTIYF. In DNA form, the CDR3 reads TGTGCCAGCAGTACCACCGGCCCGAACTCTGGAAACACCATATATTTT.

This clonotype has more than one count but fewer than ten. The chain has TRBV19 and TRBJ2-1; 7 bases match TRBD2. The CDR3 has 14 residues. With V trimmed by 9 bases and J by 8 bases, 13 bases remained unmatched. Germline CDR1 LNHDA, CDR2 SQIVND (reference sequence). The CDR3 here is CASSDWGGHHEQFF. CDR3 in DNA: TGTGCCAGCTCGGACTGGGGAGGGCACCATGAGCAGTTCTTC.

This clonotype was detected ten times or more. The rearrangement links TRBV12-3 or TRBV12-4 to TRBJ1-1; D may be TRBD1 (5 bases). The CDR3 runs 13 residues. Trimming removed 8 bases at V and 5 bases at J, with 15 bases between. The CDR3 region is CASLHGGGTEAFF. The CDR3 bases are TGTGCCAGCTTACACGGGGGGGGAACTGAAGCTTTCTTT.